This T cell receptor beta chain was sequenced for a study of CD8 T cells in ankylosing spondylitis. In germline, CDR1 is SQVTM, CDR2 ANQGSEA. V gave up 5 bases and J gave up 0 bases, with 17 bases separating them. CDR3 size: 17 residues. Study outcomes and limitations: In the blood and synovial fluid of reactive arthritis, some motif variants had been previously reported.

At least ten counts were recorded for this clonotype. Antigen unknown. As the method for making TCR beta libraries, quantitative 5'-RACE with molecular barcodes was used. TCRdb ran MiXCR on the 5' RACE reads and lists one entry per CDR3 protein. The sample lists 250,000 to 400,000 distinct CDR3 sequences; around a tenth were seen once. Sample: blood, either unsorted or a sorted T cell fraction (not recorded which). This rearrangement joins TRBV29-1 to TRBJ2-6; D perhaps matches TRBD1 (6 bases). The TCR was taken from a female donor with ankylosing spondylitis or in good health (not recorded which). The CDR3 reads CSVSPRTASSGANVLTF. Written as DNA, the CDR3 is TGCAGCGTTTCACCTCGGACAGCCTCCTCTGGGGCCAACGTCCTGACTTTC.